The subject of this entry is one TCR beta chain. Its specificity is not known. A junction boundary mismatches the germline segment, possibly from a read error. CDR3 length equals 15 residues. Germline V lookup: CDR1 MNHEY, CDR2 SVGAGI. The data derive from a study of CD8 T cells in ankylosing spondylitis. In making TCR beta libraries, quantitative 5'-RACE with molecular barcodes was used. One entry per CDR3 protein, called by TCRdb with MiXCR from the 5' RACE reads. The sample has tens of thousands of distinct CDR3 sequences, around 25% seen once. Regarding the study as a whole: In the blood and synovial fluid of reactive arthritis, some motif variants had been previously reported. From matched ankylosing spondylitis synovial fluid, disease-linked clones were reportedly recovered at significantly enriched levels. A motif of fewer than ten highly homologous TCR beta variants was seen as apparently characteristic of ankylosing spondylitis blood.

The TCR sequence derives from a male donor with ankylosing spondylitis or in good health (not recorded which). The specimen sequenced was blood, either unsorted or a sorted T cell fraction (not recorded which). V is TRBV6-5 and J is TRBJ2-1; 9 bases match TRBD2. CDR3 in DNA: TGTGCCAGCACTTACGCGTTAGCGGGAGACAATGAGCAGTTCTTC. The encoded protein is CASTYALAGDNEQFF.